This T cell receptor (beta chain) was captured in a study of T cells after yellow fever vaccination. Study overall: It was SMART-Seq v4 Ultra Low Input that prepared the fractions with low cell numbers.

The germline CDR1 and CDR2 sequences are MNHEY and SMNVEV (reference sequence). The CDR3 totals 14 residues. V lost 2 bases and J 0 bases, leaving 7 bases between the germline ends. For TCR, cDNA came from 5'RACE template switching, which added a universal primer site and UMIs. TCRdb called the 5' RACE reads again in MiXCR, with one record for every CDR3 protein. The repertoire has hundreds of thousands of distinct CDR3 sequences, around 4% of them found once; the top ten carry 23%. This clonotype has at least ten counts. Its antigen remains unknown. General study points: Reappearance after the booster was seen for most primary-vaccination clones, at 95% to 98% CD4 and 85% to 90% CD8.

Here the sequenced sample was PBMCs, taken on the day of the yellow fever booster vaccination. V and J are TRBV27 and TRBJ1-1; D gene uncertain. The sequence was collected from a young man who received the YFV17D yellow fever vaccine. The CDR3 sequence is CASSLNGMNTEAFF. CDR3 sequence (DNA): TGTGCCAGCAGTTTAAACGGCATGAACACTGAAGCTTTCTTT.